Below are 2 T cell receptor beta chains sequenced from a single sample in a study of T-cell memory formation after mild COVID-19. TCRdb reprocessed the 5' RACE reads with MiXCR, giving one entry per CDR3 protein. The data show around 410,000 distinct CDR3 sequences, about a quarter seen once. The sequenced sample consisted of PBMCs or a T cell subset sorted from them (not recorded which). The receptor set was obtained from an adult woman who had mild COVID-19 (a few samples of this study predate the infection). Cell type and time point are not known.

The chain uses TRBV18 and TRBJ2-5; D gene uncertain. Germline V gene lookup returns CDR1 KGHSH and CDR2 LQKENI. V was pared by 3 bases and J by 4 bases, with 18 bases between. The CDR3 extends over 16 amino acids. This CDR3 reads CASSPDELGPRETQYF. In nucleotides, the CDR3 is TGTGCCAGCTCACCGGACGAGCTCGGGCCCCGAGAGACCCAGTACTTC.

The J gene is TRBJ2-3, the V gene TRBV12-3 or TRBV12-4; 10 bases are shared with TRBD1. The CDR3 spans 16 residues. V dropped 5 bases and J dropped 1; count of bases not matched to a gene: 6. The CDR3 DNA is TGTGCCAGCAGTCCCCCGACAGGGGGCGGCACAGATACGCAGTATTTT. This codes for CASSPPTGGGTDTQYF.